This T cell receptor (beta chain) stems from a study of identical twins. This clonotype was counted between two and nine times. This CDR3 is built from 14 residues. The V gene lost 0 bases and the J gene lost 1 base, with 7 bases spanning the gap. TCRdb reprocessed the 5' RACE reads with MiXCR, giving one entry per CDR3 protein. The data contain fewer than 900,000 distinct CDR3 sequences, over 15% of them singletons. These data were also reused for a study on T cells expressing NK-cell markers.

The chain is built from TRBV12-3 or TRBV12-4 and TRBJ2-7, with D unclear. This receptor was identified in a woman younger than 30 in good health. The sequenced sample was PBMCs. CDR3 loop: CASSLAVESYEQYF. For the CDR3, the DNA is TGTGCCAGCAGTTTAGCCGTGGAGTCCTACGAGCAGTACTTC.